Listed below are T cell receptor beta chains from one sample, sequenced in a study of blood T cell repertoires in COVID-19. The table came from immunoSEQ multiplex PCR; TCRdb's copy has only in-frame clones and leaves some out. This sample has some 70,000 clones, with roughly 88% found just once. Sequencing used peripheral blood. Receptors originate from a man between 25 and 39 years old with acute or convalescent COVID-19. CDR3s include the opening cysteine and the closing phenylalanine or tryptophan. Each record gives: CDR3 length, clone size, J gene, D gene, V gene, CDR3 DNA, CDR3 protein. The D gene is left open where the match is weak. Size values are once, few and many counts, or a class for expanded clones, and some rows have none.

15 | . | TRBJ2-1 | TRBD2 | TRBV5-4 | TGTGCCAGCAGTGGCGTGAGCGGGAGGGCAAATGAGCAGTTCTTC | CASSGVSGRANEQFF
15 | . | TRBJ1-5 | TRBD1 | TRBV18 | TGTGCCAGCTCACCGGGACAGGGGGCAGGGCAGCCCCAGCATTTT | CASSPGQGAGQPQHF
15 | . | TRBJ1-3 | . | TRBV5-1 | TGCGCCAGCCGCCCAAGAAAGGGGCTTGGAAACACCATATATTTT | CASRPRKGLGNTIYF
18 | . | TRBJ2-2 | . | TRBV4-2 | TGTGCCAGCAGCCAAGATCCGGCGGGATTACGTGCAACCGGGGAGCTGTTTTTT | CASSQDPAGLRATGELFF
15 | . | TRBJ2-5 | TRBD2 | TRBV7-3 | TGTGCCAGCAGCTTAAATCACGCGGGAGGGGAGACCCAGTACTTC | CASSLNHAGGETQYF
13 | . | TRBJ2-7 | . | TRBV12-3/TRBV12-4 | TGTGCCAGCAGTCGGGTCTTCTCCTACGAGCAGTACTTC | CASSRVFSYEQYF
17 | . | TRBJ2-5 | TRBD2 | TRBV4-2 | TGTGCCAGCAGCCAAGAAGTAGCGGGAGGGATTGAAGAGACCCAGTACTTC | CASSQEVAGGIEETQYF
12 | few | TRBJ1-1 | . | TRBV5-1 | TGCGCCAGCAGCAGAACACCCACTGAAGCTTTCTTT | CASSRTPTEAFF
17 | . | TRBJ2-1 | TRBD1 | TRBV24-1 | TGTGCCACCAGTGATGTGAATGGCGGGACAGGGGGCAATGAGCAGTTCTTC | CATSDVNGGTGGNEQFF
17 | . | TRBJ2-5 | TRBD2 | TRBV7-2 | TGTGCCAGCAGCTTAGGCGGGCGAGCGGGAGGGGGAGAGACCCAGTACTTC | CASSLGGRAGGGETQYF